Following are 32 T cell receptor beta chains from one sample sequenced in a study of OX40 agonist ivuxolimab in advanced cancers. Clones were sequenced by immunoSEQ multiplex PCR, and TCRdb holds only the in-frame ones, with some missing. The sample lists approximately 70,000 clones, approximately 86% occurring once. Specimen: CD4+ or CD8+ T cells sorted from blood, collected in a trial of the OX40 agonist ivuxolimab. Receptors originate from an adult with an advanced solid tumor such as melanoma, head and neck, liver or kidney cancer.

The chain couples TRBV28 to TRBJ1-3; D remains unclear. The germline V gene has CDR1 MDHEN and CDR2 SYDVKM. This CDR3 has 15 amino acids. The V and J ends lost 7 bases and 0 bases respectively, with 13 bases between them. CDR3 residues: CASTGGSYSGNTIYF. The CDR3 DNA reads TGTGCCAGCACCGGAGGGTCCTACTCTGGAAACACCATATATTTT.

In nucleotides, the CDR3 is TGTGCCAGCAGTTCCGCTAGCGCCCTGGACGATGAGCAGTTCTTC. Its translation: CASSSASALDDEQFF. The J gene is TRBJ2-1, the V gene TRBV28; a weak D match, TRBD2 (6 bases). Germline CDR1 reads MDHEN; CDR2 reads SYDVKM. V lost 4 bases and J 8 bases, leaving 18 bases between the germline ends. The length of the CDR3 is 15 residues.

This clone was counted a single time. This chain joins TRBV9 and TRBJ2-3; 9 bases line up with TRBD2. The CDR3 runs 15 residues. Unmatched junction bases numbered 6, after V lost 4 bases and J lost 3 bases. Germline CDR1 reads SGDLS; CDR2 reads YYNGEE. CDR3: CASSPPRGGTDTQYF. CDR3 DNA sequence: TGTGCCAGCAGCCCCCCGCGGGGGGGTACAGATACGCAGTATTTT.

The table lists this clone with a count of one. The chain links TRBV11-2 to TRBJ2-3, with D possibly being TRBD2 (7 bases). Trimming took 5 bases from V and 6 from J, leaving 12 bases between them. The CDR3 extends over 13 amino acids. The germline CDR1 and CDR2 sequences are SGHAT and FQNNGV. CDR3 DNA: TGTGCCAGCAGCCCCGGGGGGCGCGATACGCAGTATTTT. Its protein is CASSPGGRDTQYF.

The rearrangement links TRBV30 to TRBJ1-5; no definite D call. Per germline, CDR1 GTSNPN and CDR2 SVGIG (reference sequence). This CDR3 spans 13 amino acids. V lost 2 bases and J 6 bases, leaving 11 bases between the germline ends. CDR3 sequence: CAWSIGPRQPQHF. The CDR3 region has the DNA TGTGCCTGGAGTATAGGGCCCCGTCAGCCCCAGCATTTT.

CDR3 residues: CASGTPGTGTPEGEKLFF. CDR3 nucleotide sequence: TGTGCCAGCGGAACTCCCGGGACAGGAACCCCTGAAGGAGAAAAACTGTTTTTT. The V call is TRBV28, the J call TRBJ1-4; TRBD1 agrees at 8 bases. The CDR3 contains 18 residues. V shed 8 bases, J shed 8 bases, and the junction held 22 bases outside the gene matches. In germline, CDR1 is MDHEN, CDR2 SYDVKM.

This chain links TRBV29-1 with TRBJ1-4; D is unclear. V was clipped by 6 bases and J by 5 bases, with 7 bases between them. This CDR3 spans 11 amino acids. CDR1 is SQVTM, CDR2 ANQGSEA, per germline. CDR3 protein: CSVRENEKLFF. In DNA form, the CDR3 reads TGCAGCGTACGGGAAAATGAAAAACTGTTTTTT.

The chain joins TRBV7-2 to TRBJ1-1, with 7 bases fitting TRBD1. Germline V gives CDR1 SGHTA, CDR2 FQGNSA. The junction had 1 base not matched to a gene; V was cut back by 5 bases and J by 1 base. The CDR3 loop spans 13 amino acids. The CDR3 region has the DNA TGTGCCAGCAGCCGGACAGGGAACACTGAAGCTTTCTTT. Protein: CASSRTGNTEAFF.

The chain combines TRBV11-2 with TRBJ2-3; tentatively, D is TRBD2 (5 bases). The CDR3 sequence is 17 residues long. V was pared by 5 bases and J by 0 bases, with 18 bases between. Germline assignment: CDR1 SGHAT and CDR2 FQNNGV. This chain's CDR3 is CASSLTREGASTDTQYF. The DNA for the CDR3 is TGTGCCAGCAGCCTGACTCGGGAAGGAGCTAGCACAGATACGCAGTATTTT.

V and J are TRBV5-6 and TRBJ2-3; 9 bases map to TRBD1. With 1 base clipped from V and 2 bases from J, the junction kept 8 bases outside the gene matches. The length of the CDR3 is 17 residues. In germline, CDR1 is SGHDT, CDR2 YYEEEE. The CDR3 here is CASSLLVGTGITDTQYF. The CDR3 DNA reads TGTGCCAGCAGCTTGTTGGTCGGGACAGGGATCACAGATACGCAGTATTTT.

The V and J genes are TRBV5-1 and TRBJ2-1; 13 bases line up with TRBD2. This CDR3 contains 21 residues. Germline assignment: CDR1 SGHRS and CDR2 YFSETQ. The trim removed 3 bases at V and 0 bases at J, leaving 15 bases unmatched. In DNA form, the CDR3 reads TGCGCCAGCAGCTGGGTTGCCGGGACTAGCGGGATGGCCTACTCCTACAATGAGCAGTTCTTC. Translating gives CASSWVAGTSGMAYSYNEQFF.

The rearrangement links TRBV6-1 to TRBJ1-3; D might be TRBD1 (6 bases). CDR3 size: 13 residues. Trimming removed 6 bases at V and 4 bases at J, with 10 bases between. Germline V lookup: CDR1 MNHNS, CDR2 SASEGT. CDR3 sequence reads: CASRQGPGNTIYF. The CDR3 DNA reads TGTGCCAGCAGGCAGGGGCCCGGAAACACCATATATTTT.

This clone was picked up a small number of times. This sequence joins TRBV7-3 and TRBJ2-1; weak D call: TRBD1 (6 bases). This CDR3 contains 13 residues. V shed 5 bases and J shed 6 bases, with 11 bases lying between them. Germline CDR1 is SGHTA and CDR2 is FQGTGA. The CDR3 nucleotides read TGTGCCAGCAGCACAGGGAGTTCCAATGAGCAGTTCTTC. This codes for CASSTGSSNEQFF.

This clone occurred once. The genes are TRBV7-3 and TRBJ2-1; 11 bases are a match to TRBD2. V lost 5 bases to trimming and J lost 9 bases; unmatched junction nucleotides: 9. This CDR3 spans 15 amino acids. Germline V CDR1 and CDR2: SGHTA, FQGTGA. CDR3 coding DNA: TGTGCCAGCAGCCAAAGACTAGCGGGGATGACTGAGCAGTTCTTC. Translated: CASSQRLAGMTEQFF.

The V call is TRBV4-3, the J call TRBJ2-3; no definite D call. Per the germline V gene, CDR1 is LGHNA and CDR2 is YSLEER. Trimming removed 0 bases at V and 6 bases at J, with 16 bases between. The CDR3 spans 16 residues. This CDR3 is CASSQEIQASWDTQYF. In DNA form, the CDR3 reads TGCGCCAGCAGCCAAGAAATTCAGGCGTCGTGGGATACGCAGTATTTT.

The chain recombines TRBV2 with TRBJ2-2, with TRBD2 matching over 7 bases. The ends lost 7 bases at V and 4 bases at J; junction bases unmatched: 6. The CDR3 contains 14 residues. Germline V gene lookup returns CDR1 SNHLY and CDR2 FYNNEI. The CDR3 spells CASIPAGITGELFF. The CDR3, as DNA: TGTGCCAGCATTCCAGCGGGGATCACCGGGGAGCTGTTTTTT.

This clone was observed a single time. The chain links TRBV19 to TRBJ1-2; 8 bases fit TRBD1. V gave up 3 bases and J gave up 6 bases; unmatched junction bases: 9. This CDR3 is built from 15 residues. Germline V lookup: CDR1 LNHDA, CDR2 SQIVND (reference sequence). Here the CDR3 reads CASSIGAQGVDGYTF. The CDR3 region has the DNA TGTGCCAGTAGTATTGGGGCACAGGGGGTCGATGGCTACACCTTC.

The rearrangement uses TRBV6-6 and TRBJ2-7; D gene unclear. Germline CDR1 reads MNHNY; CDR2 reads SVGAGI (reference sequence). The ends were cut back, 7 bases at V and 1 base at J, with 11 bases in the middle. CDR3 length equals 13 residues. CDR3 amino acids: CASKVGRSYEQYF. The CDR3 DNA reads as TGTGCCAGCAAGGTTGGCAGATCCTACGAGCAGTACTTC.

The genes are TRBV28 and TRBJ2-2; the D gene is possibly TRBD1 (6 bases). Germline-derived CDR1 and CDR2 are MDHEN and SYDVKM. V lost 5 bases and J lost 7, with 26 bases in between. The CDR3 length is 18 residues. CDR3 bases: TGTGCCAGCAGTACCGCAGGGGTCCGACAACGGAGCGACGGGGAGCTGTTTTTT. This gives the protein CASSTAGVRQRSDGELFF.

This chain uses TRBV18 with TRBJ2-3; D remains unclear. This CDR3 spans 15 amino acids. CDR1 KGHSH and CDR2 LQKENI come from the germline V gene. Trimming took off 3 bases at V and 0 bases at J, with 10 bases between the two ends. The CDR3 region is CASSPPSPSTDTQYF. The CDR3 nucleotides are TGTGCCAGCTCACCCCCCTCCCCTAGCACAGATACGCAGTATTTT.

A word on this clone: A junction end diverges from the germline sequence, so it may reflect a read error. The V call is TRBV28, the J call TRBJ2-7, with 9 bases identical to TRBD1. This CDR3 is 15 amino acids long. Germline V gives CDR1 MDHEN, CDR2 SYDVKM. The chain's CDR3 is CASSLPRTGAYAQYF. The CDR3 DNA sequence: TGTGCCAGCAGTTTACCCCGGACAGGGGCCTACGCGCAGTACTTC.

The chain's CDR3 is CASSRSRTGQPQHF. Written as DNA, the CDR3 is TGTGCCAGCAGCCGGAGTAGGACAGGTCAGCCCCAGCATTTT. The chain is built from TRBV7-8 and TRBJ1-5; TRBD1 aligns across 7 bases. The germline V gene encodes CDR1 SGHVS and CDR2 FQNEAQ. The CDR3 is made up of 14 amino acids. The ends lost 5 bases at V and 6 bases at J; junction bases unmatched: 7.

The chain is built from TRBV11-2 and TRBJ1-4, with unresolved D. The V end was cut by 3 bases, the J end by 6 bases, with 8 bases between. This CDR3 has 13 residues. Germline V gene lookup returns CDR1 SGHAT and CDR2 FQNNGV. The CDR3 coding sequence is TGTGCCAGCAGCTTTAGGGCAGATGAAAAACTGTTTTTT. Amino acids: CASSFRADEKLFF.

V gene TRBV27 combines with J gene TRBJ1-4; no clear D gene. The CDR3 extends over 14 amino acids. From germline, CDR1 is MNHEY and CDR2 SMNVEV (reference sequence). V was pared by 8 bases and J by 8 bases, with 18 bases between. Here the CDR3 DNA reads TGTGCCAGCGGCCCCCACGGGGAGGGAGAAAAACTGTTTTTT. It encodes CASGPHGEGEKLFF.

The CDR3 is CASSWGQTYEQYF. The CDR3 DNA reads as TGTGCCAGCAGCTGGGGACAGACCTACGAGCAGTACTTC. The V and J genes are TRBV7-6 and TRBJ2-7, with TRBD1 matching 7 bases. With 4 bases clipped from V and 2 bases from J, the junction kept 2 bases outside the gene matches. This CDR3 has 13 amino acids. Germline V gene lookup returns CDR1 SGHVS and CDR2 FNYEAQ.

This chain joins TRBV30 and TRBJ2-2; maybe TRBD2 (5 bases). This CDR3 contains 13 residues. Germline lookup yields CDR1 GTSNPN and CDR2 SVGIG (reference sequence). Deletions cut 4 bases from V and 1 base from J, with 7 bases between. In nucleotides, the CDR3 is TGTGCCTGGACTAGCCTGAACACCGGGGAGCTGTTTTTT. Its protein product is CAWTSLNTGELFF.

The chain links TRBV6-5 to TRBJ1-4; tentatively, D is TRBD1 (6 bases). CDR3 length: 15 residues. Germline-derived CDR1 and CDR2 are MNHEY and SVGAGI. V was cut by 5 bases and J by 5 bases, with 15 bases left in between. The CDR3 DNA sequence: TGTGCCAGCAGTAAGCAGGGGTGGCGGAATGAAAAACTGTTTTTT. Protein sequence: CASSKQGWRNEKLFF.

This chain's CDR3 is CASSQDTLMNTEAFF. DNA for the CDR3: TGTGCCAGCAGCCAAGATACCCTCATGAACACTGAAGCTTTCTTT. The chain uses TRBV14 and TRBJ1-1; D unclear. Germline V gene sequence: CDR1 SGHDN, CDR2 FVKESK. The V end was cut by 0 bases, the J end by 0 bases, with 8 bases between. The CDR3 consists of 15 residues.

Points on this clone: This same CDR3 is encoded by further DNA sequences in the sample. The rearrangement uses TRBV7-2 and TRBJ2-7; TRBD2 is a possible D gene (5 bases). CDR3 length: 13 amino acids. V lost 6 bases and J 4 bases, leaving 13 bases between the germline ends. Germline loops: CDR1 SGHTA, CDR2 FQGNSA. The CDR3, as DNA: TGTGCCAGCAGTCTCGGACGGGATTACGAGCAGTACTTC. This translates into CASSLGRDYEQYF.

The V and J genes are TRBV7-9 and TRBJ2-1; 8 positions agree with TRBD1. Germline lookup yields CDR1 SEHNR and CDR2 FQNEAQ (reference sequence). CDR3 length: 15 residues. Germline trimming cut 4 bases from V and 6 bases from J; bases unmatched to any gene: 8. In DNA, the CDR3 is TGTGCCAGCAGCTCCAAGCCGGGACAGGTCAATGAGCAGTTCTTC. It codes for CASSSKPGQVNEQFF.

This clone was observed once. The chain links TRBV6-1 to TRBJ2-7; a possible D gene is TRBD2 (7 bases). In germline, CDR1 is MNHNS, CDR2 SASEGT. The CDR3 is made up of 14 amino acids. V was trimmed by 7 bases and J by 1 base, leaving 14 bases between them. The CDR3 bases are TGTGCCAGCACCCCGGGGGGCCAATCCTACGAGCAGTACTTC. This gives the protein CASTPGGQSYEQYF.

The V gene is TRBV10-3, the J gene TRBJ1-1, with a tentative D call TRBD1 (5 bases). CDR1 is ENHRY, CDR2 SYGVKD, per germline. There are 12 residues in the CDR3. V was pared by 8 bases and J by 7 bases, with 14 bases between. The CDR3 here is CAIETLGGEAFF. CDR3 in DNA: TGTGCCATCGAAACGTTGGGGGGTGAAGCTTTCTTT.